These T cell receptor beta chains were read from a single sample in a study of cytomegalovirus exposure and HLA in healthy donors. The data were produced by immunoSEQ multiplex PCR, yet TCRdb's version contains in-frame clones alone and is incomplete. Of some 110,000 clones listed, 78% are singletons. Material for sequencing was PBMCs. The receptors originated from a man aged 30 to 45 in good health and CMV-seronegative. The CDR3 runs from the conserved cysteine through the conserved F or W. The order of the fields is J gene, V gene, CDR3 protein.

TRBJ2-3 TRBV7-2 CASSSSARGGDTQYF
TRBJ2-7 TRBV30 CAWSRTGTVEQYF
TRBJ1-2 TRBV2 CASSAGTGREYYTF
TRBJ2-7 TRBV7-9 CASSLASGDVVYEQYF
TRBJ2-5 TRBV2 CASRRERQETQYF
TRBJ2-1 TRBV14 CASSQGFSFRGSNNEQFF
TRBJ2-3 TRBV6-4 CASSGGGAVDTQYF
TRBJ2-7 TRBV28 CASSLTGGIHEQYF
TRBJ1-2 TRBV9 CASSVMSGGHGYTF
TRBJ1-1 TRBV7-9 CASSLVLGARDTEAFF
TRBJ1-1 TRBV19 CASSKQGKGVNTEAFF
TRBJ2-7 TRBV9 CASSVAGDYEQYF
TRBJ2-7 TRBV4-3 CASSYGAGGSYEQYF
TRBJ2-7 TRBV27 CASSDRDRVTYEQYF
TRBJ1-4 TRBV10-2 CASSASPGTGVSEKLFF
TRBJ2-3 TRBV4-3 CASSPEPSGGTNTQYF
TRBJ2-1 TRBV7-8 CASSFWTSGRVNNEQFF
TRBJ2-7 TRBV7-2 CASSIGQGGFNEQYF
TRBJ1-2 TRBV29-1 CSVEDQGAGGYTF
TRBJ2-7 TRBV6-5 CASSPTGTGSYEQYF
- TRBV5-4 CASSFGGSSYEQYF
TRBJ1-6 TRBV27 CASSFIRASYNSPLHF
TRBJ1-5 TRBV19 CASTPLPRDRGTSNQPQHF
TRBJ2-7 TRBV9 CASSVVGAGDEQYF
TRBJ1-2 TRBV5-1 CASSLGEYGYTF
TRBJ1-5 TRBV6-1 CASSINRAGQPQHF
TRBJ1-1 TRBV7-6 CASSLGRRDTEAFF
TRBJ2-1 TRBV7-9 CASSSIRGTEQFF
TRBJ1-6 TRBV18 CASSPLPGAHSPLHF
TRBJ2-7 TRBV27 CASSAWTSGATYEQYF
TRBJ1-5 TRBV4-1 CASSPDREEPQHF
TRBJ1-2 TRBV12-5 CASGLAEDRAYGYTF
TRBJ2-1 TRBV12-5 CASASGGSYNEQFF
TRBJ2-7 TRBV30 CAWSVSQRSSYEQYF
TRBJ2-7 TRBV5-4 CASSFRTSVNEQYF
TRBJ1-4 TRBV6-5 CASQRGGDEKLFF
TRBJ1-4 TRBV9 CASSAPRAGKLFF
TRBJ2-5 TRBV28 CASSSTGGPLIQYF
TRBJ2-6 TRBV12-5 CASGQLSGANVLTF
TRBJ2-6 TRBV4-1 CASSQERGSGANVLTF
TRBJ2-1 TRBV5-1 CASSLGSSGVPGQFF
TRBJ1-1 TRBV6-5 CASSYAGNTEAFF
TRBJ2-7 TRBV6-5 CASSLYSGRSYEQYF
- TRBV28 CASSPRGSPSYEQYF
TRBJ1-2 TRBV27 CASSLRLGADNYGYTF
TRBJ1-2 TRBV13 CASVEGGRAYGYTF
TRBJ2-7 TRBV28 CASCREGYEQYF
TRBJ1-1 TRBV6-5 CASYRVFAEAFF
TRBJ2-2 TRBV29-1 CSGTGSTGELFF
TRBJ1-1 TRBV27 CASSPLTDMNTEAFF
TRBJ2-1 TRBV5-8 CASSLTTSGVPSNEQFF
TRBJ2-7 TRBV18 CASSQGRSSYEQYF
TRBJ2-1 TRBV5-6 CASSWSEVNEQFF
TRBJ1-2 TRBV27 CASRDRGDYGYTF